Reported below is one T cell receptor (beta chain). In germline, CDR1 is SNHLY, CDR2 FYNNEI. V lost 2 bases, J lost 8 bases, and 3 bases stayed unmatched. CDR3 length: 13 amino acids. Some clones are missing from TCRdb's copy, which holds only in-frame ones; the method was immunoSEQ multiplex PCR. Of under 350,000 clones listed, roughly 85% are singletons. This sample is part of a study of blood T cell repertoires in COVID-19. Background on the study: Spain, Italy and the United States supplied samples that represented acute and convalescent COVID-19. The cDNA or gDNA used as material had been derived from T cells, B-cell-depleted T cells, or PBMCs.

The genes are TRBV2 and TRBJ2-1; 7 bases match TRBD2. Specimen: PBMCs or T cells enriched from blood (not recorded which). This clonotype originated in a middle-aged woman with acute COVID-19. The CDR3 sequence: CASSELGGDEQFF. CDR3 DNA sequence: TGTGCCAGCAGTGAACTGGGGGGGGATGAGCAGTTCTTC.